The 32 T cell receptor beta chains given below trace back to one sample, sequenced in a study of cytomegalovirus exposure and HLA in healthy donors. It was with 60 Vbeta and 13 Jbeta primers that the PCR ran. Profiling relied on immunoSEQ multiplex PCR, and the TCRdb table lists in-frame clones only, not all of them. The sample yields about 98,000 clones, approximately 70% seen once. Input material: PBMCs. Every receptor here comes from a middle-aged man in good health and CMV-seronegative.

The gene calls are TRBV14 and TRBJ2-7, with a weak D call TRBD2 (6 bases). The V end lost 4 bases, the J end lost 0 bases, and 13 bases lay between the germline ends. Germline lookup yields CDR1 SGHDN and CDR2 FVKESK. CDR3 length: 15 amino acids. The CDR3 spells CASSLAGTLSYEQYF. CDR3 nucleotide sequence: TGTGCCAGCAGCCTTGCGGGAACTCTCTCCTACGAGCAGTACTTC.

The chain uses TRBV2 and TRBJ2-5, with D maybe TRBD1 (6 bases). Germline values: CDR1 SNHLY, CDR2 FYNNEI. The CDR3 spans 14 residues. V lost 6 bases and J lost 5, with 16 bases in between. CDR3 sequence: CASRNTGLRETQYF. CDR3 bases: TGTGCCAGCAGGAATACAGGGCTTCGGGAGACCCAGTACTTC. Full variable domain (outside the CDR3, taken from reference TRBV2 and TRBJ2-5): EPEVTQTPSHQVTQMGQEVILRCVPISNHLYFYWYRQILGQKVEFLVSFYNNEISEKSEIFDDQFSVERPDGSNFTLKIRSTKLEDSAMYFCASRNTGLRETQYFGPGTRLLVL.

This clone came up once. The chain is built from TRBV7-9 and TRBJ1-3; D is perhaps TRBD1 (5 bases). This CDR3 has 15 residues. Germline V gene lookup returns CDR1 SEHNR and CDR2 FQNEAQ (reference sequence). V gave up 5 bases and J gave up 0 bases, with 11 bases separating them. For the CDR3, the DNA is TGTGCCAGCAGCCCGGGGGGAACCTCTGGAAACACCATATATTTT. This gives the protein CASSPGGTSGNTIYF.

The gene calls are TRBV19 and TRBJ2-7; 10 positions agree with TRBD2. The CDR3 sequence is 14 residues long. The ends lost 10 bases at V and 3 bases at J; junction bases unmatched: 9. The germline V gene encodes CDR1 LNHDA and CDR2 SQIVND (reference sequence). The CDR3 region is CATRLAGGNYEQYF. The CDR3 DNA reads TGTGCCACCAGATTAGCGGGAGGAAACTACGAGCAGTACTTC.

This chain connects TRBV5-4 to TRBJ2-2, with D unclear. V lost 4 bases, J lost 5 bases, and 18 bases lay in between. The CDR3 has 16 amino acids. CDR1 is SGHNT and CDR2 is YYREEE in the germline V gene (reference sequence). CDR3 loop: CASSLKMVRRTGELFF. As DNA, the CDR3 is TGTGCCAGCAGCCTAAAGATGGTACGTCGGACCGGGGAGCTGTTTTTT.

This clone appeared once. The gene calls are TRBV4-1 and TRBJ2-1; TRBD2 matches 9 bases. Germline lookup yields CDR1 MGHRA and CDR2 YSYEKL. The CDR3 is 19 amino acids. Trimming removed 1 base from V and 8 bases from J; junction bases left unmatched: 18. The DNA of the CDR3 is TGCGCCAGCAGCCAAGTCCCGAGCCTTGCGGGGGGGGCGGTGTATGAGCAGTTCTTC. Encoded protein: CASSQVPSLAGGAVYEQFF.

The chain combines TRBV5-1 with TRBJ1-5; D call uncertain. Germline V lookup: CDR1 SGHRS, CDR2 YFSETQ. Trimming took 0 bases from V and 3 from J, leaving 7 bases between them. The CDR3 has 14 residues. DNA of the CDR3: TGCGCCAGCAGCTTGGACGGGGACAATCAGCCCCAGCATTTT. Protein product: CASSLDGDNQPQHF.

This clone was detected a few times. The CDR3 region is CASILAGDRGGRPQHF. DNA of the CDR3: TGTGCCAGCATTCTGGCCGGGGACAGGGGGGGAAGGCCCCAGCATTTT. The V call is TRBV27, the J call TRBJ1-5; 11 bases fit TRBD1. This CDR3 region has 16 residues. Looked up from germline, CDR1 is MNHEY and CDR2 is SMNVEV (reference sequence). After removal of 7 bases from V and 9 bases from J, the junction contained 14 bases not matched to a gene.

This clone has just one count. The V call is TRBV5-5, the J call TRBJ2-5; 9 bases match TRBD2. The J call is doubtful: the DNA matches TRBJ2-7 better. Germline CDR1 reads SGHKS; CDR2 reads YYEKEE (reference sequence). This CDR3 has 16 residues. CDR3 nucleotide sequence: TGTGCCAGCAGCTCGGACGCGCAGCGGGAGGCCTACGAGCAGTACTTC. Its protein product is CASSSDAQREAYEQYF.

The V call is TRBV28, the J call TRBJ1-1; maybe TRBD1 (6 bases). This CDR3 has 13 amino acids. V was shortened by 7 bases and J by 13 bases, with 22 bases between the two germline ends. Germline CDR1 MDHEN, CDR2 SYDVKM. CDR3: CASTDRSTVRGFF. The DNA of the CDR3 is TGTGCCAGCACGGACAGATCCACTGTTAGGGGTTTCTTT.

This clone appeared a single time. The chain employs TRBV20-1 and TRBJ1-2; no clear D. The V end lost 6 bases, the J end lost 8 bases, and 10 bases lay between the germline ends. Germline V lookup: CDR1 DFQATT, CDR2 SNEGSKA (reference sequence). This CDR3 has 10 residues. CDR3 nucleotide sequence: TGCAGTGCGCCCGGTGTGGGCTACACCTTC. It specifies CSAPGVGYTF.

The chain couples TRBV6-1 to TRBJ1-6; no definite D call. The V gene lost 0 bases and the J gene lost 0 bases, with 15 bases spanning the gap. Germline CDR1 is MNHNS and CDR2 is SASEGT. The CDR3 covers 19 residues. CDR3 amino acids: CASSEAWATGSSYNSPLHF. Written as DNA, the CDR3 is TGTGCCAGCAGTGAAGCATGGGCAACCGGTAGCTCCTATAATTCACCCCTCCACTTT.

This clone was seen only a few times. The chain is built from TRBV7-9 and TRBJ1-1, with D tentatively TRBD1 (5 bases). There are 15 residues in the CDR3. The germline V gene has CDR1 SEHNR and CDR2 FQNEAQ (reference sequence). V gave up 6 bases and J gave up 2 bases, with 16 bases separating them. The CDR3 nucleotides are TGTGCCAGCAGACATAGACAGAGATTAAACACTGAAGCTTTCTTT. This gives the protein CASRHRQRLNTEAFF.

J is TRBJ2-2 and V is TRBV29-1, with D possibly matching TRBD2 (6 bases). The length of the CDR3 is 14 residues. Trimming took off 8 bases at V and 6 bases at J, with 19 bases between the two ends. Germline CDR1 is SQVTM and CDR2 is ANQGSEA. Here the CDR3 reads CSFRDWDSAGELFF. The CDR3 DNA is TGCAGCTTCCGGGACTGGGATTCGGCCGGGGAGCTGTTTTTT.

This chain joins TRBV6-6 and TRBJ2-5; 8 bases line up with TRBD1. The V gene end was trimmed by 0 bases and the J gene end by 5 bases; junction bases not matched to a gene: 8. Looked up from germline, CDR1 is MNHNY and CDR2 is SVGAGI (reference sequence). This CDR3 has 16 residues. The CDR3 sequence: CASSYSRGQGMETQYF. In DNA, the CDR3 is TGTGCCAGCAGTTACTCGCGTGGACAGGGAATGGAGACCCAGTACTTC.

The rearrangement uses TRBV4-1 and TRBJ2-7, with D possibly matching TRBD2 (5 bases). The CDR3 sequence is 14 residues long. Germline CDR1 is MGHRA and CDR2 is YSYEKL. Trimming cost V 0 bases and J 6 bases, with 12 bases left between them. The CDR3 DNA sequence: TGCGCCAGCAGCCAAGACTGGGAGTCGAGCGAGCAGTACTTC. Translation: CASSQDWESSEQYF.

This clone was detected only a few times. The chain employs TRBV9 and TRBJ2-7, with TRBD1 identical over 8 bases. CDR1 is SGDLS and CDR2 is YYNGEE in the germline V gene. V lost 4 bases and J lost 1; bases outside the gene matches: 10. The CDR3 is 16 amino acids. CDR3 residues: CASSSRPGQVSYEQYF. The DNA of the CDR3 is TGTGCCAGCAGCTCACGACCGGGACAGGTTTCCTACGAGCAGTACTTC. Looking up the rest from reference TRBV9 and TRBJ2-7 gives the full variable domain: DSGVTQTPKHLITATGQRVTLRCSPRSGDLSVYWYQQSLDQGLQFLIQYYNGEERAKGNILERFSAQQFPDLHSELNLSSLELGDSALYFCASSSRPGQVSYEQYFGPGTRLTVT.

J is TRBJ2-3 and V is TRBV7-9; 12 bases line up with TRBD2. CDR3 length equals 16 residues. The V and J ends lost 4 bases and 5 bases, in that order; junction bases with no gene match: 7. Germline V gene data show CDR1 as SEHNR and CDR2 as FQNEAQ (reference sequence). The CDR3 DNA sequence: TGTGCCAGCAGCTATAGACTAGCGGGAGTTGGAGATACGCAGTATTTT. Translating gives CASSYRLAGVGDTQYF. Variable domain in full (rest from reference TRBV7-9 and TRBJ2-3): DTGVSQNPRHKITKRGQNVTFRCDPISEHNRLYWYRQTLGQGPEFLTYFQNEAQLEKSRLLSDRFSAERPKGSFSTLEIQRTEQGDSAMYLCASSYRLAGVGDTQYFGPGTRLTVL.

The chain has TRBV27 and TRBJ1-2, with 8 positions matching TRBD1. This CDR3 comprises 15 residues. Looked up from germline, CDR1 is MNHEY and CDR2 is SMNVEV (reference sequence). The J segment lost 7 bases and the V segment lost 6 bases, leaving 13 bases of the junction unmatched. The CDR3 loop reads CASSLKPTGALGYTF. CDR3 DNA: TGTGCCAGCAGCCTAAAACCGACAGGGGCTCTTGGCTACACCTTC.

The rearrangement uses TRBV28 and TRBJ1-1, with D maybe TRBD1 (5 bases). This CDR3 contains 14 residues. Trimming pared 6 bases from V and 4 bases from J, leaving 15 bases between. Germline CDR1 is MDHEN and CDR2 is SYDVKM. For the CDR3, the DNA is TGTGCCAGCAGCTTCCCAGGGTGGAGCACTGAAGCTTTCTTT. Translated, it gives CASSFPGWSTEAFF.

This clone was observed a few times. This chain links TRBV5-1 with TRBJ2-7, with a possible D match to TRBD1 (6 bases). Trimming took off 3 bases at V and 7 bases at J, with 20 bases between the two ends. The CDR3 has 15 amino acids. Germline CDR1 is SGHRS and CDR2 is YFSETQ. This CDR3 reads CASSYYGTPLKEQYF. CDR3 in DNA: TGCGCCAGCAGCTACTACGGGACACCGCTTAAGGAGCAGTACTTC.

The V gene is TRBV7-9, the J gene TRBJ2-2; D may be TRBD2 (5 bases). CDR1 SEHNR and CDR2 FQNEAQ come from the germline V gene (reference sequence). Trimming left V 5 bases short and J 5 bases short, with 18 bases between. The CDR3 runs 16 residues. The CDR3, as DNA: TGTGCCAGCAGCCAAATAACGGGGTCGGGAACCGGGGAGCTGTTTTTT. This sequence encodes CASSQITGSGTGELFF.

DNA for the CDR3: TGTGCCAGCAGCTCGGTTCTGCTGGGCGGGGAGACCCAGTACTTC. Its protein is CASSSVLLGGETQYF. The chain uses TRBV11-2 and TRBJ2-5; D perhaps matches TRBD2 (5 bases). Germline CDR1 and CDR2: SGHAT and FQNNGV. V lost 4 bases and J lost 5, with 17 bases in between. The CDR3 sequence is 15 residues long.

The V and J genes are TRBV7-9 and TRBJ2-7; 9 bases are shared with TRBD1. This CDR3 spans 14 amino acids. The junction had 7 bases not matched to a gene; V was cut back by 5 bases and J by 5 bases. The V gene's germline CDR1 is SEHNR and CDR2 FQNEAQ (reference sequence). The CDR3 protein is CASSTGTGPHEQYF. The CDR3 bases are TGTGCCAGCAGCACCGGGACAGGGCCCCACGAGCAGTACTTC.

A word on this clone: Mismatch with germline at one junction end may stem from a read error. The chain carries TRBV7-7 and TRBJ2-1; D is perhaps TRBD2 (5 bases). The V gene's germline CDR1 is SSHAT and CDR2 FNYEAQ (reference sequence). CDR3 length: 13 amino acids. This CDR3 is CASSVTTYNEQFF. The CDR3 DNA is TGTGCTAGCAGCGTGACTACCTACAATGAGCAGTTCTTC. The whole variable domain, remainder taken from reference TRBV7-7 and TRBJ2-1, is GAGVSQSPRYKVTKRGQDVTLRCDPISSHATLYWYQQALGQGPEFLTYFNYEAQPDKSGLPSDRFSAERPEGSISTLTIQRTEQRDSAMYRCASSVTTYNEQFFGPGTRLTVL.

This chain links TRBV7-3 with TRBJ1-3; a weak D match, TRBD1 (5 bases). The germline gives CDR1 SGHTA, CDR2 FQGTGA. The CDR3 length is 15 residues. V was shortened by 5 bases and J by 1 base, with 12 bases between the two germline ends. Here the CDR3 reads CASSPRGGSGNTIYF. For the CDR3, the DNA is TGTGCCAGCAGCCCGCGGGGGGGGTCTGGAAACACCATATATTTT. Variable domain in full (rest from reference TRBV7-3 and TRBJ1-3): GAGVSQTPSNKVTEKGKYVELRCDPISGHTALYWYRQSLGQGPEFLIYFQGTGAADDSGLPNDRFFAVRPEGSVSTLKIQRTERGDSAVYLCASSPRGGSGNTIYFGEGSWLTVV.

Concerning this clone itself: Sequence at one end of the junction differs from germline and may be a read error. The V and J genes are TRBV10-2 and TRBJ2-7; 9 nucleotides align to TRBD1. The germline V gene has CDR1 WSHSY and CDR2 SAAADI. This CDR3 has 11 amino acids. The CDR3 protein is CASKVTGGKAF. The CDR3, as DNA: TGCGCCAGCAAAGTCACAGGGGGCAAAGCCTTC.

Note on this clone: It differs at one base from a far larger clone, so likely a read error. The chain links TRBV4-1 to TRBJ1-4, with 7 bases lining up with TRBD1. Germline V gives CDR1 MGHRA, CDR2 YSYEKL. CDR3 length: 14 amino acids. V shed 1 base, J shed 5 bases, and the junction held 1 base outside the gene matches. CDR3 loop: CASSQGQGNEKLFF. CDR3 coding DNA: TGCGCCAGCAGCCAAGGACAGGGAAATGAAAAACTGTTTTTT.

The gene calls are TRBV4-1 and TRBJ2-7; TRBD2 agrees at 12 bases. Per germline, CDR1 MGHRA and CDR2 YSYEKL. This CDR3 spans 15 amino acids. After removal of 5 bases from V and 4 bases from J, the junction contained 6 bases not matched to a gene. CDR3 in DNA: TGCGCCAGCAGCTCCCTAGCGGGAGGGGTGTACGAGCAGTACTTC. Encoded protein: CASSSLAGGVYEQYF.

The chain is built from TRBV6-1 and TRBJ2-3; D not certain. Germline V gene lookup returns CDR1 MNHNS and CDR2 SASEGT. The V and J ends lost 3 bases and 1 base respectively, with 14 bases between them. This CDR3 region has 16 residues. This chain's CDR3 is CASSDLNQERTDTQYF. CDR3 DNA sequence: TGTGCCAGCAGTGACTTAAACCAGGAACGCACAGATACGCAGTATTTT.

This clone was counted only a few times. The gene calls are TRBV15 and TRBJ2-2; 7 bases align to TRBD2. The germline V gene has CDR1 LNHNV and CDR2 YYDKDF (reference sequence). The CDR3 consists of 16 residues. The V gene end was trimmed by 0 bases and the J gene end by 4 bases; junction bases not matched to a gene: 5. CDR3 sequence reads: CATSRDSLARTGELFF. The CDR3 nucleotides are TGTGCCACCAGCAGAGATTCACTAGCGCGCACCGGGGAGCTGTTTTTT. Variable domain in full (rest from reference TRBV15 and TRBJ2-2): DAMVIQNPRYQVTQFGKPVTLSCSQTLNHNVMYWYQQKSSQAPKLLFHYYDKDFNNEADTPDNFQSRRPNTSFCFLDIRSPGLGDTAMYLCATSRDSLARTGELFFGEGSRLTVL.

This chain links TRBV28 with TRBJ2-7; 10 bases align to TRBD2. Per the germline V gene, CDR1 is MDHEN and CDR2 is SYDVKM. The CDR3 covers 15 residues. Losses at the gene ends were 3 bases for V and 2 bases for J; bases not matched to a gene: 4. Written as DNA, the CDR3 is TGTGCCAGCAGTTTCCTAGCGGGGGTCCCCTACGAGCAGTACTTC. Its protein is CASSFLAGVPYEQYF.